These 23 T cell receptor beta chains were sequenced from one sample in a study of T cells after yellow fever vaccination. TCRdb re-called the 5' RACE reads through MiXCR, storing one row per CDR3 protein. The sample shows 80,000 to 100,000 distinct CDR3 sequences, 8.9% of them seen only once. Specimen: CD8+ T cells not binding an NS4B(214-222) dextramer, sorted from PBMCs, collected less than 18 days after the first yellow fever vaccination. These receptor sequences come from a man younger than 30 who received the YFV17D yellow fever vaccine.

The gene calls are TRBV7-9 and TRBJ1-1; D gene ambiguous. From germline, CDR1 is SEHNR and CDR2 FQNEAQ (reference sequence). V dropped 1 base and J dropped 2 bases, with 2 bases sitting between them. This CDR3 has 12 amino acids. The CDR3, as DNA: TGTGCCAGCAGCTTAGACAACACTGAAGCTTTCTTT. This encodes CASSLDNTEAFF.

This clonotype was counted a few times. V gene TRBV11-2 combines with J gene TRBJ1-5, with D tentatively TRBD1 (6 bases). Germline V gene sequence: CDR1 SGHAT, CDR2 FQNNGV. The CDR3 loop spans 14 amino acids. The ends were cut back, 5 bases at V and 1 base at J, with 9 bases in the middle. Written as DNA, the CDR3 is TGTGCCAGCAGCGGAACAGGGAGCAATCAGCCCCAGCATTTT. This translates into CASSGTGSNQPQHF. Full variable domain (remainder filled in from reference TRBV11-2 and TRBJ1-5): EAGVAQSPRYKIIEKRQSVAFWCNPISGHATLYWYQQILGQGPKLLIQFQNNGVVDDSQLPKDRFSAERLKGVDSTLKIQPAKLEDSAVYLCASSGTGSNQPQHFGDGTRLSIL.

The DNA of the CDR3 is TGTGCCAGCAGCCAGGGATATGGGACAGGGGGTGAGGGCTACACCTTC. It specifies CASSQGYGTGGEGYTF. The chain uses TRBV4-2 and TRBJ1-2; TRBD1 matches at 11 bases. The CDR3 covers 16 residues. V shed 3 bases and J 8 bases; nucleotides not matched to a gene: 11. CDR1 is LGHNA and CDR2 is YNFKEQ in the germline V gene.

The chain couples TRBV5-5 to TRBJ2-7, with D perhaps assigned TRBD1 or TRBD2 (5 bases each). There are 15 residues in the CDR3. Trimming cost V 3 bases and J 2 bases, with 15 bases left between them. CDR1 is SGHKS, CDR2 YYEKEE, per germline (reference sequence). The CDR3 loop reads CASSSRPGTPYEQYV. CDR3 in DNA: TGTGCCAGCAGCTCCCGTCCCGGGACCCCCTACGAGCAGTACGTC.

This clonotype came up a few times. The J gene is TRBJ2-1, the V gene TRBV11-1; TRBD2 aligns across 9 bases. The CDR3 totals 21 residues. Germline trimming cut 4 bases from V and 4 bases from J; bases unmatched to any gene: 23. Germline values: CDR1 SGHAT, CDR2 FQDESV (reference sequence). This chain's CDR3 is CASSSPRPGTDLAGTYNEQFF. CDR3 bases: TGTGCCAGCAGCTCACCAAGGCCCGGGACAGATCTAGCGGGGACTTACAATGAGCAGTTCTTC. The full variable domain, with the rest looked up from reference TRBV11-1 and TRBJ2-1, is EAEVAQSPRYKITEKSQAVAFWCDPISGHATLYWYRQILGQGPELLVQFQDESVVDDSQLPKDRFSAERLKGVDSTLKIQPAELGDSAMYLCASSSPRPGTDLAGTYNEQFFGPGTRLTVL.

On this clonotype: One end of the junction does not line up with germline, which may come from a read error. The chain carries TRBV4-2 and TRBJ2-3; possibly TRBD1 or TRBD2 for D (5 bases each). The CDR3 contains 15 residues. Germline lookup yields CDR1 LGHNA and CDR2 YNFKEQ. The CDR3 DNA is TGTGCCAGCAGCCAAGATCCGGGGCGCACAGATACGCATTATTTT. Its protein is CASSQDPGRTDTHYF.

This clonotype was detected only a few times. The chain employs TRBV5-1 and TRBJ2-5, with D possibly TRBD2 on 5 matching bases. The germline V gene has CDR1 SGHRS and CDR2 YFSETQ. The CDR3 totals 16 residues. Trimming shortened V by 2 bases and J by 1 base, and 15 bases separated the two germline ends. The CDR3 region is CASSFDRERSQETQYF. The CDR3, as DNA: TGCGCCAGCAGCTTCGATAGGGAGCGGAGCCAAGAGACCCAGTACTTC.

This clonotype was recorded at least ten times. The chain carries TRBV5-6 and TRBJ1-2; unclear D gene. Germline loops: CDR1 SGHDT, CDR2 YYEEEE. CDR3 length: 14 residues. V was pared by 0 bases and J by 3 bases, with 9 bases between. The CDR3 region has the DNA TGTGCCAGCAGCTTGGATACGGGCCACTATGGCTACACCTTC. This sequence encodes CASSLDTGHYGYTF.

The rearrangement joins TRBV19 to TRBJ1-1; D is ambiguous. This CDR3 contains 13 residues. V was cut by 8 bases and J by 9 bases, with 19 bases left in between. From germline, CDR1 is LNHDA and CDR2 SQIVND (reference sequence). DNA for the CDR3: TGTGCCAGTCGGTACCCCACCAATCTCCAAGCTTTCTTT. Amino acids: CASRYPTNLQAFF. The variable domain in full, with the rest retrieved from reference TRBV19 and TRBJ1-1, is DGGITQSPKYLFRKEGQNVTLSCEQNLNHDAMYWYRQDPGQGLRLIYYSQIVNDFQKGDIAEGYSVSREKKESFPLTVTSAQKNPTAFYLCASRYPTNLQAFFGQGTRLTVV.

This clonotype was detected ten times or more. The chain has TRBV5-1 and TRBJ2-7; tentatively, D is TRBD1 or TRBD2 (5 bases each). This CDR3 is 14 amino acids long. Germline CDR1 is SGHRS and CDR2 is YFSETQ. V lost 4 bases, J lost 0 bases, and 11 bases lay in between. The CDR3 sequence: CASSVGRSSYEQYF. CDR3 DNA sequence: TGCGCCAGCAGCGTGGGACGGTCCTCCTACGAGCAGTACTTC. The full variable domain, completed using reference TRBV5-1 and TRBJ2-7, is KAGVTQTPRYLIKTRGQQVTLSCSPISGHRSVSWYQQTPGQGLQFLFEYFSETQRNKGNFPGRFSGRQFSNSRSEMNVSTLELGDSALYLCASSVGRSSYEQYFGPGTRLTVT.

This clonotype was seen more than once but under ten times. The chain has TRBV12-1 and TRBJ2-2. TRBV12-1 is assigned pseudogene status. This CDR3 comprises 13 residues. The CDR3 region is CASSFLRTGELFF. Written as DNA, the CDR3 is TGTGCCAGCAGCTTTCTACGGACCGGGGAGCTGTTTTTT.

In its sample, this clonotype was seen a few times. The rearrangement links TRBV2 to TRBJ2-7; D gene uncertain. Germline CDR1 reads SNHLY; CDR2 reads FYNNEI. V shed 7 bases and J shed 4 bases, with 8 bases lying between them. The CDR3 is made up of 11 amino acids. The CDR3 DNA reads TGTGCCAGCACTCCAGGTTACGAGCAGTACTTC. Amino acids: CASTPGYEQYF. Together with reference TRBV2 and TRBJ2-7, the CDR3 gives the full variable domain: EPEVTQTPSHQVTQMGQEVILRCVPISNHLYFYWYRQILGQKVEFLVSFYNNEISEKSEIFDDQFSVERPDGSNFTLKIRSTKLEDSAMYFCASTPGYEQYFGPGTRLTVT.

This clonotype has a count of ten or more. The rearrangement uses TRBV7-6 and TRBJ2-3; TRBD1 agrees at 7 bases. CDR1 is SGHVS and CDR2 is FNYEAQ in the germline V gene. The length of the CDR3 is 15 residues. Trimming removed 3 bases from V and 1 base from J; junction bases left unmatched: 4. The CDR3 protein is CASSFTGAGTDTQYF. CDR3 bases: TGTGCCAGCAGCTTCACAGGGGCCGGCACAGATACGCAGTATTTT.

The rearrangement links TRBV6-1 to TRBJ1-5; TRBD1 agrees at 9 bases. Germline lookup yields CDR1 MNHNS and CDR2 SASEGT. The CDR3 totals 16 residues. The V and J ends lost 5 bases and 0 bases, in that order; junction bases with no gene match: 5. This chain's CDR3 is CASSPGQGYSNQPQHF. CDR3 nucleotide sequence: TGTGCCAGCAGTCCGGGACAGGGATATAGCAATCAGCCCCAGCATTTT.

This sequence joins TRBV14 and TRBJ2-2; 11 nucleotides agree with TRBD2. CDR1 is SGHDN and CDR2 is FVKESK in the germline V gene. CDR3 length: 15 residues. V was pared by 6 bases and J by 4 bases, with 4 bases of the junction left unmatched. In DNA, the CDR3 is TGTGCCAGCAGAAGGGGGACTAGCGGCACCGGGGAGCTGTTTTTT. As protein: CASRRGTSGTGELFF.

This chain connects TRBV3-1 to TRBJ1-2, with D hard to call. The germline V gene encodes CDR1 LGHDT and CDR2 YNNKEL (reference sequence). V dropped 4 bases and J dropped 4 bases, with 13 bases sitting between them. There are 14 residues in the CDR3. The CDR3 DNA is TGTGCCAGCAGCCCGCTTGGAGACCTCTATGGCTACACCTTC. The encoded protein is CASSPLGDLYGYTF.

The CDR3 protein is CASRGSRSYNEQFF. The DNA for the CDR3 is TGTGCCAGCCGGGGGAGTCGCTCCTACAATGAGCAGTTCTTC. The J gene is TRBJ2-1, the V gene TRBV27; a weak D match, TRBD2 (6 bases). This CDR3 is 14 amino acids long. The germline gives CDR1 MNHEY, CDR2 SMNVEV (reference sequence). Trimming removed 8 bases at V and 0 bases at J, with 11 bases between.

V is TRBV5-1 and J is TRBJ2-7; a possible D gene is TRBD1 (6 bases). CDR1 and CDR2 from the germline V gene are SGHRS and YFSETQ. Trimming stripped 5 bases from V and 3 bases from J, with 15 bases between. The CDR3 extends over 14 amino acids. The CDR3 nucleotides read TGCGCCAGCAGTGTACCAGGGGAAAGCTACGAGCAGTACTTC. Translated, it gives CASSVPGESYEQYF. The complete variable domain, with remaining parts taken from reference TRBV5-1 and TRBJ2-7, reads KAGVTQTPRYLIKTRGQQVTLSCSPISGHRSVSWYQQTPGQGLQFLFEYFSETQRNKGNFPGRFSGRQFSNSRSEMNVSTLELGDSALYLCASSVPGESYEQYFGPGTRLTVT.

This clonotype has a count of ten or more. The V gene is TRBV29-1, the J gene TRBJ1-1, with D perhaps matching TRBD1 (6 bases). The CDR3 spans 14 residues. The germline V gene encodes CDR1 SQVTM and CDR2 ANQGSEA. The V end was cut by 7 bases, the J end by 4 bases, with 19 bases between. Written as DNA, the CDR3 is TGCAGCGCTCATTCTGCCAGGGGAGGCACTGAAGCTTTCTTT. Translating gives CSAHSARGGTEAFF.

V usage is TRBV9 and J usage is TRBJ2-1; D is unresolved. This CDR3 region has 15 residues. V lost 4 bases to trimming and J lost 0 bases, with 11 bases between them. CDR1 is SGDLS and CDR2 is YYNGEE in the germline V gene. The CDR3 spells CASSPHLTSYNEQFF. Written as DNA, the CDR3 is TGTGCCAGCAGCCCCCATTTGACCTCCTACAATGAGCAGTTCTTC.

The CDR3 nucleotides read TGTGCCATCTCGCAGTCGGAATCCTACGAGCAGTACTTC. The encoded protein is CAISQSESYEQYF. The rearrangement uses TRBV10-3 and TRBJ2-7, with D unclear. CDR3 length equals 13 residues. Germline CDR1 and CDR2: ENHRY and SYGVKD. The V end lost 8 bases, the J end lost 1 base, and 12 bases lay between the germline ends.

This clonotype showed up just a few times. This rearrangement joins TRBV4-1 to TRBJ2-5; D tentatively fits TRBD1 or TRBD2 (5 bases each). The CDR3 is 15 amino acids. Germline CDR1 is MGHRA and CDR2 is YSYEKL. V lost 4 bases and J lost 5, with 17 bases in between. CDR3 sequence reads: CASSPGPGHRETQYF. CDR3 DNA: TGCGCCAGCAGCCCAGGCCCGGGGCATCGGGAGACCCAGTACTTC.

This CDR3 reads CATLAGNTEAFF. For the CDR3, the DNA is TGTGCCACCCTCGCGGGGAACACTGAAGCTTTCTTT. The chain carries TRBV19 and TRBJ1-1; the D is unclear. V was cut by 10 bases and J by 1 base, with 10 bases left in between. This CDR3 has 12 residues. CDR1 and CDR2 (germline): LNHDA, SQIVND (reference sequence).